This TCR beta chain is from a study of blood T cell repertoires in COVID-19. In the study overall: PBMCs, B-cell-depleted T cells, or T cells provided the cDNA or gDNA that made up the material.

This table comes from immunoSEQ multiplex PCR, and its TCRdb copy is limited to in-frame clones, with some not included. The sample includes approximately 200,000 clones, 75% to 90% of them seen just once. Across about two dozen US areas, participants ranged in age from about 18 to 100 years. The CDR3 is made up of 12 amino acids. V was cut by 0 bases and J by 8 bases, with 8 bases left in between. Germline assignment: CDR1 LGHDT and CDR2 YNNKEL (reference sequence). Sequencing was carried out using PBMCs or T cells enriched from blood (not recorded which). V usage is TRBV3-1 (or the pseudogene TRBV3-2) and J usage is TRBJ2-7, with unresolved D. This sequence was found in a man between 35 and 55 years old who had recovered from COVID-19. The CDR3 is CASSQEWSQQYF. The CDR3 DNA is TGTGCCAGCAGCCAAGAATGGAGCCAGCAGTACTTC.